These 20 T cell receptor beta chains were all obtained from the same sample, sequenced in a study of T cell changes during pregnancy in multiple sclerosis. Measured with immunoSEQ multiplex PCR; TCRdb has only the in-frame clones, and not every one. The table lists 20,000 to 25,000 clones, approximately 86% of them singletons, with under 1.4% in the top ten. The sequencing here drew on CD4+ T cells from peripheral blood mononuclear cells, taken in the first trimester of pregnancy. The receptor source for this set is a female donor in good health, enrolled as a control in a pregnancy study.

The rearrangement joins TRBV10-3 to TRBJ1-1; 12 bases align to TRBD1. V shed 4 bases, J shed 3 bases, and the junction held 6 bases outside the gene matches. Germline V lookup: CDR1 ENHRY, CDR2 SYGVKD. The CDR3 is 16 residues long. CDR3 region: CAISAGTGGLYTEAFF. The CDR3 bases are TGTGCCATCAGTGCCGGGACAGGGGGCTTGTACACTGAAGCTTTCTTT.

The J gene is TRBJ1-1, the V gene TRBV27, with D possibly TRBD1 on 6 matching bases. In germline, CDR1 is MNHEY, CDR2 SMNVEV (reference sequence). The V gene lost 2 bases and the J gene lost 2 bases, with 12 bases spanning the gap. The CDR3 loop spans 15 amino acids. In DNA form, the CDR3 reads TGTGCCAGCAGTTTAGACGGACAGTTAAACACTGAAGCTTTCTTT. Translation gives CASSLDGQLNTEAFF.

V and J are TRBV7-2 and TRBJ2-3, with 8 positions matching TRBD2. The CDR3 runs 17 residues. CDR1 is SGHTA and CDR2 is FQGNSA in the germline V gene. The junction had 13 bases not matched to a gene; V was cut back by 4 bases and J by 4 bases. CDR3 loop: CASSSRHGGGPADTQYF. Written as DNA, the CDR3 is TGTGCCAGCAGCTCGCGTCACGGGGGGGGCCCAGCAGATACGCAGTATTTT.

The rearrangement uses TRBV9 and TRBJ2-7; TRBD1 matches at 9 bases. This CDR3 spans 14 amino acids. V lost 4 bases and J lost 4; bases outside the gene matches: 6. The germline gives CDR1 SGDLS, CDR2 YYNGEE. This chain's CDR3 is CASSPGTGLYEQYF. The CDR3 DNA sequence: TGTGCCAGCAGCCCCGGGACAGGGTTGTACGAGCAGTACTTC. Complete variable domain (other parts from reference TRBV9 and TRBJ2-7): DSGVTQTPKHLITATGQRVTLRCSPRSGDLSVYWYQQSLDQGLQFLIQYYNGEERAKGNILERFSAQQFPDLHSELNLSSLELGDSALYFCASSPGTGLYEQYFGPGTRLTVT.

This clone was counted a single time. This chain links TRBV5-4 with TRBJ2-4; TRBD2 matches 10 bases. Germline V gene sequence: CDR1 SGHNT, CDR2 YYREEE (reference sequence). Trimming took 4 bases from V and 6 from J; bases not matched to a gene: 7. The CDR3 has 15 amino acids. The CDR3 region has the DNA TGTGCCAGCAGCGAGCGGGGGGGCCGAGGAAACATTCAGTACTTC. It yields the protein CASSERGGRGNIQYF.

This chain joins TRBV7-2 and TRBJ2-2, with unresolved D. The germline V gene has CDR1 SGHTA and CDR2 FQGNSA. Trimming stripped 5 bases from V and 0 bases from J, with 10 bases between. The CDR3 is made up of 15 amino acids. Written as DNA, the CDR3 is TGTGCCAGCAGCCACCAGGCGTCGAACACCGGGGAGCTGTTTTTT. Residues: CASSHQASNTGELFF.

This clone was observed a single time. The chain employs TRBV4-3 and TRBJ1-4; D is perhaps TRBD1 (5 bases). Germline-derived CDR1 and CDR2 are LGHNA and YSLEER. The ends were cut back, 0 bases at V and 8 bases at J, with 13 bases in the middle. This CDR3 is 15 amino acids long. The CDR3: CASSQEGRVYEKLFF. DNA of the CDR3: TGCGCCAGCAGCCAAGAGGGCAGGGTATACGAAAAACTGTTTTTT.

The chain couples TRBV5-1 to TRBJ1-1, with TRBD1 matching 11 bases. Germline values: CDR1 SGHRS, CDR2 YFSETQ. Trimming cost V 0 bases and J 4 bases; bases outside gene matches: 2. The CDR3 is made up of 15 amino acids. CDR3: CASSLEGTGGTEAFF. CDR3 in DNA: TGCGCCAGCAGCTTGGAAGGGACAGGGGGCACTGAAGCTTTCTTT.

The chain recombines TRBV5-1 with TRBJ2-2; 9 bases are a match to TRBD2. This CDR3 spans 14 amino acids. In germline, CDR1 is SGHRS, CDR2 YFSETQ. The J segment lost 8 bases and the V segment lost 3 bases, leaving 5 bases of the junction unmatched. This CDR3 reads CASSSRLAAGELFF. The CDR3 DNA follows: TGCGCCAGCAGCTCGAGACTAGCGGCGGGGGAGCTGTTTTTT.

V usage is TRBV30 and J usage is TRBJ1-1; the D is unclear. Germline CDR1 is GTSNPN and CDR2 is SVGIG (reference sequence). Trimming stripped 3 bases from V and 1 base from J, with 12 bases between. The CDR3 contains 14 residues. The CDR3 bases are TGTGCCTGGAGCCGGGCTGCGGGGAACACTGAAGCTTTCTTT. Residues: CAWSRAAGNTEAFF.

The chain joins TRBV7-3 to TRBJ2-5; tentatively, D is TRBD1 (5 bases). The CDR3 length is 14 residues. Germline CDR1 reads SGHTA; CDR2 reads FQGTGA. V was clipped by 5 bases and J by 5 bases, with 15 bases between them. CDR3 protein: CASSDEGARETQYF. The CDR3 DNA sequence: TGTGCCAGCAGCGACGAAGGGGCCAGGGAGACCCAGTACTTC. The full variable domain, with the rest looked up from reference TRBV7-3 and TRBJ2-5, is GAGVSQTPSNKVTEKGKYVELRCDPISGHTALYWYRQSLGQGPEFLIYFQGTGAADDSGLPNDRFFAVRPEGSVSTLKIQRTERGDSAVYLCASSDEGARETQYFGPGTRLLVL.

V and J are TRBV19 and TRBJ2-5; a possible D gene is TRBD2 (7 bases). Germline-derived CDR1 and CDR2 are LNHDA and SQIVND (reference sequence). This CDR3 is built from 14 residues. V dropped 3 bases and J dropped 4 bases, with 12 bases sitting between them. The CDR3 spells CASSIRGARETQYF. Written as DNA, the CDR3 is TGTGCCAGTAGTATTCGGGGGGCCCGAGAGACCCAGTACTTC.

In nucleotides, the CDR3 is TGTGCCAGCAGCGCACGGGAGGGTGGGAATGAGCAGTTCTTC. Its translation: CASSAREGGNEQFF. The gene calls are TRBV7-8 and TRBJ2-1; 8 nucleotides agree with TRBD2. The J segment lost 7 bases and the V segment lost 5 bases, leaving 7 bases of the junction unmatched. The germline gives CDR1 SGHVS, CDR2 FQNEAQ. The CDR3 runs 14 residues.

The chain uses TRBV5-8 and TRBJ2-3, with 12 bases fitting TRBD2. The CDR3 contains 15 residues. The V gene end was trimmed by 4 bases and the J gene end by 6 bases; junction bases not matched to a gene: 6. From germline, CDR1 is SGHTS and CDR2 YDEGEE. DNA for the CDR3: TGTGCCAGCAGCCTATTAGGGACTAGCGGGGATACGCAGTATTTT. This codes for CASSLLGTSGDTQYF.

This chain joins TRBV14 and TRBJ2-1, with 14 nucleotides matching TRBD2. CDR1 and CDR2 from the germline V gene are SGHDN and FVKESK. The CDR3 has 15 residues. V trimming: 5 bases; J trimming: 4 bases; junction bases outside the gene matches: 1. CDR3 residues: CASSRLAGGYNEQFF. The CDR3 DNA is TGTGCCAGCAGCAGACTAGCGGGGGGGTACAATGAGCAGTTCTTC.

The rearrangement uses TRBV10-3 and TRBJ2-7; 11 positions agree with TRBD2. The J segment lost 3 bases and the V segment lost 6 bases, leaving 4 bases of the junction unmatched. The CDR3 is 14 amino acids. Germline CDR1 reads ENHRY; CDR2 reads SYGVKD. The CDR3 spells CAIRVAGGNYEQYF. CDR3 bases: TGTGCCATCAGGGTAGCGGGAGGGAACTACGAGCAGTACTTC.

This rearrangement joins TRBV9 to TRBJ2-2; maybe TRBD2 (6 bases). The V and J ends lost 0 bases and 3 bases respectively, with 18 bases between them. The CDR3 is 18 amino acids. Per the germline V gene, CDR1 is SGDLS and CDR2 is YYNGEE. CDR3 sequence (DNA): TGTGCCAGCAGCGTAGTTGTAGGGAGGCCTACGGACACCGGGGAGCTGTTTTTT. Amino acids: CASSVVVGRPTDTGELFF.

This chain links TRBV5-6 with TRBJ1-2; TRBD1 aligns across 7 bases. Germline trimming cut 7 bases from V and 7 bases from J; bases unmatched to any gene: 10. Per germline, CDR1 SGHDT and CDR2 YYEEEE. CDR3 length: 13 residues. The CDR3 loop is CASYTGQAGGYTF. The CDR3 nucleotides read TGTGCCAGCTACACCGGACAGGCGGGTGGCTACACCTTC.

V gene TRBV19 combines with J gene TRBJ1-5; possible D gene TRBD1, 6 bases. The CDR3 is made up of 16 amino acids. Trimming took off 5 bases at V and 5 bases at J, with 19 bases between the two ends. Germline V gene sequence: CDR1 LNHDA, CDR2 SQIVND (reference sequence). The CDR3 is CASSVHTGKIDQPQHF. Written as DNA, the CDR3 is TGTGCCAGTAGTGTACACACAGGGAAAATCGATCAGCCCCAGCATTTT.

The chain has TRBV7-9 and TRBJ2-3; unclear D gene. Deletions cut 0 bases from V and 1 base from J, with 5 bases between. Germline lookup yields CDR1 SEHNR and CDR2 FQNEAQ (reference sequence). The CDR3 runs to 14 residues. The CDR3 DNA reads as TGTGCCAGCAGCTTAGCTGGGCGCACAGATACGCAGTATTTT. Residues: CASSLAGRTDTQYF.